This TCR beta chain was observed in a study of shared clonotypes between healthy human individuals. Background on the study: The cohort comprised a couple of women and a few men. Their ages spanned 18 to 49 years.

Overall study findings and caveats: When naive CD4 clonotypes were compared across a handful of donors, around 5% were shared.

Note on this clone: Antigen specificity is unknown.

This table comes from immunoSEQ multiplex PCR, and its TCRdb copy is limited to in-frame clones, with some not included. The sample includes some 1.5 million clones, around 97% seen only once; the top ten take roughly 1.2%. The sequencing input was naive CD4+ T cells sorted from blood. As to subset: CD45RA+ positively selected. The source is a man aged 30 to 45 in good health.

CDR3 nucleotides: TGTGCCAGCAGCTTGGGAGGGGATCAGCCCCAGCATTTT. This translates into CASSLGGDQPQHF. The rearrangement links TRBV5-4 to TRBJ1-5, with D possibly matching TRBD1 (5 bases). Germline lookup yields CDR1 SGHNT and CDR2 YYREEE (reference sequence). This CDR3 is 13 amino acids long. V was cut by 0 bases and J by 5 bases, with 6 bases left in between.